This entry features one TCR beta chain sequence. Its antigen is currently not known. Per-nucleotide qualities are absent, and no much larger clonotype sits a single base away. The CDR3 spans 12 residues, from the cysteine through the phenylalanine. Just CDR3 DNA is preserved here, 36 bases in frame from base 1. According to the germline V gene, CDR1 reads SNHLY and CDR2 reads FYNNEI. V is trimmed back by 10 bases and J by 5 bases, and the junction contains 5 bases that no gene match accounts for. Libraries were constructed by RACE. The run used a NextSeq 500. During library preparation, unique molecular identifiers were attached to individual cDNA molecules so that TCRs could be counted in a quantitative, reproducible way. Both TCR alpha and TCR beta chains were sequenced from each blood RNA sample. Regarding the original processing steps: Samples had a median of 95,638 TCRs, with a range from 23,224 to 690,600. V, J and CDR3 annotation of the TCR reads was performed with the Decombinator software suite. Every sample was subsampled to the same number of TCRs (28,000) for the PS versus PT1 abundance plots. Expanded TCRs were defined as absent before sensitization and observed at least eight times at the 2-week time point. TCRdb trimmed the raw reads at Q25, called clones with MiXCR and kept productive beta chains. Rows are combined by CDR3 protein, so each entry shows the most common genes and DNA. For this entry, the V and J calls and clone size follow TCRdb and not the study's own pipeline. This sample gives about 160,000 distinct CDR3 sequences in total; around a quarter of them show up just once. Of the sample, about 2% is held by the ten largest clones.

The sample is drawn from a study of human T cells and chemical hapten exposure (dated by TCRdb to about 2021). Describing the broader study: For sensitization, 2% DPC in acetone was applied to an approximately 2 cm by approximately 2 cm area of upper inner arm skin. Throughout the study period of about 25 weeks, patients also received therapeutic DPC doses to the scalp every week. Patch testing on the upper back used Finn chambers containing 0.01% DPC, with scoring done after 6 days according to International Contact Dermatitis Research Group standards. The patient cohort, mostly female, included alopecia areata with under or over 50% scalp involvement, alopecia totalis and alopecia universalis. Libraries were pooled for sequencing, and variation in per-sample TCR yields was attributed mainly to small differences in library volumes within the pool. This study followed changes in the peripheral blood TCR repertoire in vivo during primary and secondary sensitization of alopecia patients to the hapten diphenylcyclopropenone (DPC). Blood samples were taken from patients before sensitization (week 0) and then at 2, 6 and about 24 weeks after DPC sensitization. Blood for TCR sequencing was provided by twenty-nine alopecia patients at one to four time points (pre-sensitization, 2, 6 and 24 weeks).

General findings and caveats noted by the study authors: Compared with pre-sensitization or healthy control sets, expanded TCRs formed significantly more large CDR3 similarity clusters, which is consistent with antigen-driven responses. No change with DPC sensitization was found in the number of TCRs above 1 in 1000 frequency, and no evidence of global repertoire structure alterations was found. The number of PT1 expanded TCRs positively correlated with patch test score, significant at thresholds 8, 16 and 32 but not 4. All patients had alopecia, a presumed autoimmune disease, so their immune response might differ from that of healthy individuals. After repeated subsampling, the strength of the expansion versus patch-test correlation and the threshold at which it became significant changed.

Read against the paper, the sample's time point label means: patch test 3, about 24 weeks after DPC sensitization. Sample treatment or condition, as interpreted from the label and publication: therapeutic diphenylcyclopropenone sensitization with weekly scalp DPC. At each patch-test visit, blood was drawn before the patch test was applied. Patients were eligible if aged 18 to 70, diagnosed with alopecia and judged suitable for DPC therapy, and pregnant patients were excluded. Total RNA was extracted from unfractionated whole blood collected in Tempus Blood RNA tubes. The sequence joins TRBV2 to TRBJ2-7; 10 junctional bases match TRBD1. The material was whole blood, obtained in connection with sensitization to the hapten diphenylcyclopropenone (DPC). This clonotype was obtained from a woman under 30 with alopecia areata. Some clones in this sample may be carry-over from other donors' samples. CDR3 reads: CAIGQGENEQYF. DNA sequence: TGTGCCATTGGACAGGGGGAGAACGAGCAGTACTTC.